This T cell receptor (beta chain) was captured in a study of shared clonotypes between healthy human individuals. CD4+ cells underwent separation, giving CD45RA+ naive and CD45RA-negative memory subsets. Profiling relied on immunoSEQ multiplex PCR, and the TCRdb table lists in-frame clones only, not all of them. The sample holds 2 million to 2.5 million clones, almost 96% seen once. Overall study findings and caveats: Exclusively blood specimens were collected; tissue repertoires likely differ. It was expected that sequencing depth would affect clonotype sharing among donors. Estimated richness values were generally larger in naive subsets than in memory subsets.

The CDR3 totals 16 residues. Germline lookup yields CDR1 LNHDA and CDR2 SQIVND (reference sequence). V lost 5 bases and J 5 bases, leaving 21 bases between the germline ends. On this clone: The antigen remains unidentified.

The sequenced sample consisted of naive CD4+ T cells sorted from blood. Indicated subset: CD45RA+ positively selected. The TCR comes from a man aged 18-30 years in good health. The J gene is TRBJ2-5, the V gene TRBV19; either TRBD1 or TRBD2 may supply D (5 bases each). The CDR3 spells CASSAHVGPAVETQYF. DNA of the CDR3: TGTGCCAGTAGTGCGCACGTGGGACCCGCGGTGGAGACCCAGTACTTC.